This TCR beta chain was found in a study of CD8 T cells in ankylosing spondylitis. Regarding the study as a whole: A subset of motif variants has previously been described in the synovial fluid and blood of reactive arthritis. Significant enrichment of disease-linked clones was reportedly seen in matched ankylosing spondylitis synovial fluid. Peripheral blood held disease-linked clones only at relatively low frequency, and these were CD8+. Seven to nine highly homologous variants made up a TCR beta motif that seemed to typify ankylosing spondylitis blood.

This clonotype was seen more than once but under ten times. What it recognizes is unknown. Making use of molecular barcodes, quantitative 5'-RACE generated TCR beta libraries. TCRdb reprocessed the 5' RACE reads via MiXCR and lists one record per CDR3 protein. The table has around 770,000 distinct CDR3 sequences, around 19% seen once. Sequencing used blood, either unsorted or a sorted T cell fraction (not recorded which). The receptor was isolated from a male donor with ankylosing spondylitis.

CDR3 sequence: CASSPSGGRRNYGYTF. The CDR3 DNA is TGTGCCAGCAGCCCCTCCGGGGGGCGACGTAACTATGGCTACACCTTC. This chain joins TRBV3-1 and TRBJ1-2, with D perhaps matching TRBD1 (6 bases). CDR3 size: 16 residues. V was trimmed by 4 bases and J by 1 base, leaving 16 bases between them. Germline values: CDR1 LGHDT, CDR2 YNNKEL (reference sequence).